The rows below give T cell receptor beta chains drawn from one sample of a study of T cell clonotyping in hematopoietic cell transplantation. Data came from immunoSEQ multiplex PCR; TCRdb stores just in-frame clones and leaves some out. Altogether 9,500 to 15,000 clones are present, about half being singletons, with the ten largest covering around 9.9%. Input material: peripheral blood mononuclear cells. All receptors come from a man in his forties or fifties in good health. Some clones in this sample may be carry-over from other donors' samples. Both conserved end residues are trimmed from each CDR3.

cdr3_aa	v_call	j_call
SVQPGDEQF	TRBV29-1	TRBJ2-1
ASSFVSETQY	TRBV2	TRBJ2-5
ASSLDEKLF	TRBV5-1	TRBJ1-4
ASSLVGTSSITPSQETQY	TRBV5-1	TRBJ2-5
SVVGVSSYNEQF	TRBV29-1	TRBJ2-1
SVVEVENEKLF	TRBV29-1	TRBJ1-4
ASRDPGEGHYGYT	TRBV11-2	TRBJ1-2
ASSLVPIGTDTQY	TRBV7-2	TRBJ2-3
ASSYQRNQPQH	TRBV27	TRBJ1-5
ASKVGRATYEQY	TRBV6-1	TRBJ2-7
ASSEALPSYEQY	TRBV25-1	TRBJ2-7
ASTSGTYQETQY	TRBV30	TRBJ2-5
ASSENQPQH	TRBV6-1	TRBJ1-5
ASRPERDHYNEQF	TRBV7-2	TRBJ2-1
AWGGEGKNIQY	TRBV30	TRBJ2-4